This record concerns one TCR beta chain sequence. The antigen is unknown. These data originate in a study of beta chain features in type 1 diabetes. Study at large: Healthy donors and patients showed comparable age, gender and cell yields.

Of the isolated RNA, all was reverse transcribed, and so the sequenced material was expressed TCRB transcripts. Assay: immunoSEQ multiplex PCR; the TCRdb copy retains only in-frame clones and omits some. The sample holds under 450,000 clones, 14% seen once. CDR3 size: 20 residues. Germline lookup yields CDR1 MGHRA and CDR2 YSYEKL. The germline V and J ends were trimmed by 0 bases and 0 bases, with 18 bases remaining between them. Study findings and constraints: Shortening that was moderate but significant affected the TCRB CDR3s of Type 1 diabetes patients in all four CD4+ subsets. Researchers reported that naive, central memory and Treg TCRB repertoires appeared more similar in patients than in healthy donors. In patients and controls equally, PCR might favor templates that are shorter.

Sequencing used naive CD4+ T cells from blood. This chain links TRBV4-1 with TRBJ2-6; the D gene is possibly TRBD1 (6 bases). The TCR comes from a man in his thirties or forties in good health. CDR3 nucleotides: TGCGCCAGCAGCCAAGATCTAAGGGCAGGGGACCTCTCTGGGGCCAACGTCCTGACTTTC. This sequence encodes CASSQDLRAGDLSGANVLTF.